The sequence of this TCR beta chain was determined in a study of T cells in Graves' hyperthyroidism and ophthalmopathy. Patients showing uncontrolled infection, other autoimmune disease, pregnancy or lactation were ineligible. Every diagnosis used clinical symptoms, serum thyroxine and TRAb, thyroid ultrasound and orbital computed tomography. A 10 ml volume of fresh peripheral blood provided the PBMCs. RNA transcripts served as the template for amplifying TCR beta CDR3 regions. The HTBI primer set drove a first-round RT-PCR of the TCR CDR3. Using its own MiXCR run on the multiplex PCR reads, TCRdb lists one record per CDR3 protein. The sample includes under 300,000 distinct CDR3 sequences, around 25% seen only once; the top ten take approximately 25%. From germline, CDR1 is SGHAT and CDR2 FQNNGV. The V and J ends lost 5 bases and 4 bases respectively, with 17 bases between them. The CDR3 totals 16 residues.

This clonotype was detected ten times or more. Sequencing was done on a sample of blood. The TCR comes from a man in his forties with Graves' hyperthyroidism that later progressed to Graves' ophthalmopathy. The gene calls are TRBV11-2 and TRBJ2-2, with D perhaps TRBD2 (6 bases). The CDR3 protein is CASSIIAELLTGELFF. For the CDR3, the DNA is TGTGCCAGCAGCATAATAGCGGAGCTGCTCACCGGGGAGCTGTTTTTT.